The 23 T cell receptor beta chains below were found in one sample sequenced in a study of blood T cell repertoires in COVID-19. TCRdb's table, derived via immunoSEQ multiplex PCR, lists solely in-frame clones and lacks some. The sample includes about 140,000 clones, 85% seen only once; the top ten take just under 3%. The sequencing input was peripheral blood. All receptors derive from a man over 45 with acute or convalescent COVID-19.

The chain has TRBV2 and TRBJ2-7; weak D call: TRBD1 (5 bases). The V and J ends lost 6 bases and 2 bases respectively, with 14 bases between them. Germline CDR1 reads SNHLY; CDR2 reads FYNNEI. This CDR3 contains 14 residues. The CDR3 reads CASRMETETYEQYF. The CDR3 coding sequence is TGTGCCAGCAGAATGGAGACAGAGACCTACGAGCAGTACTTC.

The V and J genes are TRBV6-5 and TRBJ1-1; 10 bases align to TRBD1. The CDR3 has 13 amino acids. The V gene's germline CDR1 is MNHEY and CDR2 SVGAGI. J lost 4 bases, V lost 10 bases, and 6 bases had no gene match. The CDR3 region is CATGDRGGTEAFF. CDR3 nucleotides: TGTGCCACCGGGGACAGGGGTGGCACTGAAGCTTTCTTT.

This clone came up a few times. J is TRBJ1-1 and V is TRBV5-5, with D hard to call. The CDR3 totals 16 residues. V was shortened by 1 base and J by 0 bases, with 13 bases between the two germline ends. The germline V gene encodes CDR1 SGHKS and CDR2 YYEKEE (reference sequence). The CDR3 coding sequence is TGTGCCAGCAGCTTGCTCCCTAGCCAGGTGAACACTGAAGCTTTCTTT. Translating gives CASSLLPSQVNTEAFF.

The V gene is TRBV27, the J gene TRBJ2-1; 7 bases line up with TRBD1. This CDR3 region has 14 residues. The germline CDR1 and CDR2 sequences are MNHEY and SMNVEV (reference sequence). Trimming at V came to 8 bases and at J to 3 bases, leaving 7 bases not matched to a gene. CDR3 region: CASGSPGGYNEQFF. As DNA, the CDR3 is TGTGCCAGCGGATCCCCAGGGGGCTACAATGAGCAGTTCTTC.

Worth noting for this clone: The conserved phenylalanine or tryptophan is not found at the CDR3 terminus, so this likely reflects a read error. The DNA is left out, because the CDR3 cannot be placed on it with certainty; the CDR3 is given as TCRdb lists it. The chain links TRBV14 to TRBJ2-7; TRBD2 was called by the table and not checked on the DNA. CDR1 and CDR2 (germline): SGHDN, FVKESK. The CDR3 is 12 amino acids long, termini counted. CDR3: CASSQARGLMFA.

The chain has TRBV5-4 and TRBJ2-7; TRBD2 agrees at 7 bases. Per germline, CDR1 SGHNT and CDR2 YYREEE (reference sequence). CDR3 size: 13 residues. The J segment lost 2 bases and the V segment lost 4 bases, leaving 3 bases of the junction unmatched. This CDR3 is CASSVGGTYEQYF. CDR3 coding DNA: TGTGCCAGCAGCGTCGGGGGGACCTACGAGCAGTACTTC.

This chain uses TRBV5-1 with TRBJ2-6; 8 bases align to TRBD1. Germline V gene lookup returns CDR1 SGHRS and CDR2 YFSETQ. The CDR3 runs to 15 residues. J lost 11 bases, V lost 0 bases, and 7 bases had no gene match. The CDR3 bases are TGCGCCAGCAGCTTGGCCCCCGGACAGGGACACGTCCTGACTTTC. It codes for CASSLAPGQGHVLTF.

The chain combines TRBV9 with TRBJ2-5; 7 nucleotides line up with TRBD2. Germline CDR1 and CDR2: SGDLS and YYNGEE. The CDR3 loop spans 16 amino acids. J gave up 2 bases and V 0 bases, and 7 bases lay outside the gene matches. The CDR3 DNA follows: TGTGCCAGCAGCGTAGAGGGCGGGAGTCAGCAAGAGACCCAGTACTTC. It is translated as CASSVEGGSQQETQYF.

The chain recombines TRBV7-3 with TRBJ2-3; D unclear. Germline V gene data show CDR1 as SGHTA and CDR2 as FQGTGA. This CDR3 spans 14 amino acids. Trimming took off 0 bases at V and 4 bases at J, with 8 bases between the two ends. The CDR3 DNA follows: TGTGCCAGCAGCTTAACGTTTCTAGCAGATACGCAGTATTTT. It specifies CASSLTFLADTQYF. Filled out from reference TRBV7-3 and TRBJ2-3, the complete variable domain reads GAGVSQTPSNKVTEKGKYVELRCDPISGHTALYWYRQSLGQGPEFLIYFQGTGAADDSGLPNDRFFAVRPEGSVSTLKIQRTERGDSAVYLCASSLTFLADTQYFGPGTRLTVL.

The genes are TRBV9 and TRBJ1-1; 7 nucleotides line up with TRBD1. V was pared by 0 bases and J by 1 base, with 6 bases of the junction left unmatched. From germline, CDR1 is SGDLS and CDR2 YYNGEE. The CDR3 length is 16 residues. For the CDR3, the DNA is TGTGCCAGCAGCGTAGAGCCAGGGGGGTGGAACACTGAAGCTTTCTTT. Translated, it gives CASSVEPGGWNTEAFF.

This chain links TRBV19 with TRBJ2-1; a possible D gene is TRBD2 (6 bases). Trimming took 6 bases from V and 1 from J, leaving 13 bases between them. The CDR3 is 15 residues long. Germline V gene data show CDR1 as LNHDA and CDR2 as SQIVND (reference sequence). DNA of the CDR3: TGTGCCAGTAGATACCGGGACTCTTCCTACAATGAGCAGTTCTTC. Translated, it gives CASRYRDSSYNEQFF.

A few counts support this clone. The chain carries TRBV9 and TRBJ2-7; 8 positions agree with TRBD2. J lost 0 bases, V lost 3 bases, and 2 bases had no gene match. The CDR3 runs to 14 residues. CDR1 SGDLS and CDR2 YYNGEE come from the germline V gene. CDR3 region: CASSAAGGSYEQYF. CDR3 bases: TGTGCCAGCAGCGCTGCGGGAGGCTCCTACGAGCAGTACTTC.

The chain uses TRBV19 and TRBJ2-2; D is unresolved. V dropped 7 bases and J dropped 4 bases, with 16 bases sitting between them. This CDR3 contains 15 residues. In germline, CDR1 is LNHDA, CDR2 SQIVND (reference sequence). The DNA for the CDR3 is TGTGCCAGTATCGTCGGGTCACATCTCACCGGGGAGCTGTTTTTT. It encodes CASIVGSHLTGELFF.

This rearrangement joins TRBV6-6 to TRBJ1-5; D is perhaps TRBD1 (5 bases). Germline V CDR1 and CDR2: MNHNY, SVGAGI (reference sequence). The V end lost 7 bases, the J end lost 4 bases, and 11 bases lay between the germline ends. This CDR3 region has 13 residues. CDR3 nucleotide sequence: TGTGCCAGCATCCCCCGACAGAATCAGCCCCAGCATTTT. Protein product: CASIPRQNQPQHF.

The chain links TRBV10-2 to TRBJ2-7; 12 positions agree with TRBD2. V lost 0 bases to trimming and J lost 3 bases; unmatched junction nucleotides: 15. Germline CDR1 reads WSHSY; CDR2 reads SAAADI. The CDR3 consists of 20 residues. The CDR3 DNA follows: TGCGCCAGCAGTGAGTCCTTGCCCGAGACTAGCGGGAGCGAAGGCTACGAGCAGTACTTC. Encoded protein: CASSESLPETSGSEGYEQYF.

The CDR3 DNA sequence: TGCAGCGTTGAACGGGTGTATGGGAGTCACCAGAATGAAAAACTGTTTTTT. Residues: CSVERVYGSHQNEKLFF. This chain joins TRBV29-1 and TRBJ1-4; no reliable D call. The V and J ends lost 2 bases and 5 bases respectively, with 21 bases between them. The CDR3 length is 17 residues. CDR1 and CDR2 (germline): SQVTM, ANQGSEA.

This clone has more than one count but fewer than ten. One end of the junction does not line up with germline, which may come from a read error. CDR3: CASGDSVNQPQHF. CDR3 nucleotides: TGTGCCAGCGGTGACAGCGTTAATCAGCCCCAGCATTTT. The J gene is TRBJ1-5, the V gene TRBV6-1; maybe TRBD1 (5 bases). The CDR3 contains 13 residues. Germline lookup yields CDR1 MNHNS and CDR2 SASEGT.

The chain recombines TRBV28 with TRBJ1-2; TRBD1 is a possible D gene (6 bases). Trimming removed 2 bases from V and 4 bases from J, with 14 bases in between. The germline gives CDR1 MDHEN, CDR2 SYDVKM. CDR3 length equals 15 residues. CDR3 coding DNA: TGTGCCAGCAGTTTACCTCTACAGGGCGCCTATGGCTACACCTTC. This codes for CASSLPLQGAYGYTF.

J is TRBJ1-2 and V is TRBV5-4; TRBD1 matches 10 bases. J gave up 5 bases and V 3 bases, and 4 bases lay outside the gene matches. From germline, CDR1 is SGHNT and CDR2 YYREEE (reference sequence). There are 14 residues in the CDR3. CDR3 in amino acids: CASSWTGGEYGYTF. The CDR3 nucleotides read TGTGCCAGCAGCTGGACAGGGGGGGAATATGGCTACACCTTC.

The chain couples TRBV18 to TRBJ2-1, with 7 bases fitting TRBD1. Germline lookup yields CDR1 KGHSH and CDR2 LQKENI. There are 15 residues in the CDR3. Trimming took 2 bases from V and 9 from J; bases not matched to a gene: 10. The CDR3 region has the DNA TGTGCCAGCTCACCAAATACCATCAGGGGGACTGAGCAGTTCTTC. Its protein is CASSPNTIRGTEQFF.

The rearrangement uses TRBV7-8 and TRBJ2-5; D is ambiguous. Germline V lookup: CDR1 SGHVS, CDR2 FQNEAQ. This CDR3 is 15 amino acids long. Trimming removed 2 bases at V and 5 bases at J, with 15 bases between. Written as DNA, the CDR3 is TGTGCCAGCAGCTTATTACCGACCTCCAGGGAGACCCAGTACTTC. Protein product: CASSLLPTSRETQYF.

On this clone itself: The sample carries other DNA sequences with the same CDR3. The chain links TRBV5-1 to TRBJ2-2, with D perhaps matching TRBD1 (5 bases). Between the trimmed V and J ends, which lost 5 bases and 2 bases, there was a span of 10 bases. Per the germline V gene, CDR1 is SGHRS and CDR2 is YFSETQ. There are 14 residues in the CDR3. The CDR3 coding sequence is TGCGCCAGCAGTCTCCAGGGAAACACCGGGGAGCTGTTTTTT. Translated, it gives CASSLQGNTGELFF.

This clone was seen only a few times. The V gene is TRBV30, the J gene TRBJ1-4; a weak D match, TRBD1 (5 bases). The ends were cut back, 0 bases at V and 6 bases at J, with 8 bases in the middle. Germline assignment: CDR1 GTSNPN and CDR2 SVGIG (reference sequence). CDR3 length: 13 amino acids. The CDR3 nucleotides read TGTGCCTGGAGTGTACAGGCAGATGAAAAACTGTTTTTT. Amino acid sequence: CAWSVQADEKLFF.